This TCR beta chain was observed in a study of T cell repertoires in cytomegalovirus infection. Overall study: CMV infection and matching HLA type were both indicated by public TCR beta signatures. Whole-study results and caveats: Ex vivo responses were dominated by HLA-C-restricted CMV-specific TCR beta clonotypes.

TCRdb used MiXCR to reprocess the reads, holding one entry per CDR3 protein. The data show hundreds of thousands of distinct CDR3 sequences, around 24% seen once. This clonotype was observed a handful of times. Its specificity is not known. The CDR3 loop spans 14 amino acids. Per germline, CDR1 SEHNR and CDR2 FQNEAQ (reference sequence). V shed 4 bases and J shed 2 bases, with 11 bases lying between them. The source of this sequence is a human donor in good health (CMV status not recorded). Some clones in this sample may be carry-over from other donors' samples. The chain carries TRBV7-9 and TRBJ1-2, with TRBD1 as a possible D gene (5 bases). Sequenced sample: CD8+ T cells from PBMCs. The CDR3 DNA reads TGTGCCAGCAGCTCACCGACAGAAAACTATGGCTACACCTTC. The encoded protein is CASSSPTENYGYTF.